This TCR beta chain came from a study of spatial heterogeneity in lung cancer. Study-level information: Each unique TCR and UMI combination was seen more than ten times on average in raw reads.

Trimming at V came to 5 bases and at J to 3 bases, leaving 6 bases not matched to a gene. Germline lookup yields CDR1 MNHEY and CDR2 SMNVEV (reference sequence). This CDR3 is 16 amino acids long. Sample share makes this clonotype medium-sized (0.01 to 0.1%). This beta chain is an off-target read within a library intended for alpha chains, so its frequency means little. Time point of the sample: sample taken at primary tumor resection. Samples came from around 70 TRACERx patients with untreated early-stage lung cancer. From tumor, nontumor lung or frozen PBMC, whole RNA was taken unsorted for sequencing. TCRdb reanalysed the 5' RACE reads using MiXCR and keeps one entry per CDR3 protein. The sample lists under 4,000 distinct CDR3 sequences, under 3.5% occurring once.

This sequence originates from a human donor with early-stage non-small cell lung cancer. V and J are TRBV27 and TRBJ1-5; 11 bases fit TRBD1. The specimen was lung tissue, collected at surgery. CDR3 sequence: CASSMGTGGNNQPQHF. CDR3 in DNA: TGTGCCAGCAGTATGGGGACAGGGGGGAACAATCAGCCCCAGCATTTT.